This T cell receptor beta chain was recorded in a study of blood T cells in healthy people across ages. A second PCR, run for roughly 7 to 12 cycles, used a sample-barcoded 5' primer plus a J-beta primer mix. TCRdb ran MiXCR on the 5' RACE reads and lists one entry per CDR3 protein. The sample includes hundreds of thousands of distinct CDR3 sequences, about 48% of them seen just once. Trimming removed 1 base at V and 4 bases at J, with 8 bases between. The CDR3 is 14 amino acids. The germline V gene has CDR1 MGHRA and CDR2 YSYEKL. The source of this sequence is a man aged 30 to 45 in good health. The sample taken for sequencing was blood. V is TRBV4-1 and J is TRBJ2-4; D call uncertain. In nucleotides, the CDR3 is TGCGCCAGCAGCCAAGTGGGCGGTAAAAACATTCAGTACTTC. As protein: CASSQVGGKNIQYF.